Described below is a single TCR beta chain sequence and its context. Its cognate antigen is unknown. The source of the sample is a study of T cell responses to AZD1222 COVID-19 vaccine. Germline-derived CDR1 and CDR2 are LGHNA and YSLEER. Trimming took off 1 base at V and 6 bases at J, with 13 bases between the two ends. The CDR3 has 14 amino acids. Libraries were prepared by immunoSEQ multiplex PCR; TCRdb keeps only in-frame clonotypes and omits some of them. The table has approximately 220,000 clones, 93% seen once. Study observations and caveats: Among the donors, most were white British and more were female, and clonal diversity was possibly underestimated. Per reports, nearly half of all spike-specific TCRs target regions that are unmutated in variants. Spike-specific TCR repertoires showed rising breadth and depth after two AZD1222 doses.

The clonotype originates from an adult in good health. The rearrangement uses TRBV4-3 and TRBJ2-7; no definite D call. The sample here was peripheral blood, taken on day 0 of MenACWY control vaccination. The CDR3 reads CASSQVWDQGEQYF. CDR3 bases: TGCGCCAGCAGCCAAGTCTGGGATCAAGGCGAGCAGTACTTC.